This note documents a single TCR beta chain sequence. What it binds is not known. Clones were read by immunoSEQ multiplex PCR, and TCRdb kept only the in-frame ones, dropping some. This table has about 10,000 clones, 85% to 95% appearing once. This sample is part of a study of T cells after posttransplantation cyclophosphamide. Study results and caveats: After PTCy, TRB diversity resembled that of CNI/methotrexate controls. Later blood repertoires were often dominated by clones from the donor CD8+ memory compartment.

Cells defined as naive were viable CD3+CD4+ or CD3+CD8+ and CCR7+CD45RA+CD45RO-CD95-CD27+CD28+. This clonotype was obtained from a young man in good health and a related stem cell transplant donor. Material for sequencing was naive CD8+ T cells sorted from PBMCs.

The DNA for the CDR3 is TGTGCCAGCAGTTTGAAGGGGAGGAGCTCCTACGAGCAGTACTTC. Amino acid sequence: CASSLKGRSSYEQYF. The rearrangement links TRBV27 to TRBJ2-7; D possibly corresponds to TRBD2 (6 bases). The CDR3 covers 15 residues. V was clipped by 3 bases and J by 0 bases, with 12 bases between them. Per the germline V gene, CDR1 is MNHEY and CDR2 is SMNVEV (reference sequence).